A selection of T cell receptor beta chains follows, all from one sample in a study of T cell changes during pregnancy in multiple sclerosis. TCRdb's table, derived via immunoSEQ multiplex PCR, lists solely in-frame clones and lacks some. This table has 65,000 to 80,000 clones, around nine tenths appearing once. The sequenced sample was peripheral blood, obtained in the third trimester of pregnancy. The receptors originated from a female donor with multiple sclerosis, enrolled in a pregnancy study. The CDR3 runs from the conserved cysteine through the conserved F or W. A D gene is named only where the DNA matches it firmly. Clone size, where shown, is once, few, many, or a class for clones that have expanded.

cdr3_aa: CASSTTTGKNIQYF
cdr3_nt: TGTGCCAGCAGCACAACGACAGGGAAAAACATTCAGTACTTC
j_call: TRBJ2-4
cdr3_length: 14
clone_size: -
v_call: TRBV11-2
d_call: TRBD1

cdr3_aa: CASSIESGGTEAFF
cdr3_nt: TGTGCCAGTAGTATAGAGTCAGGGGGCACTGAAGCTTTCTTT
j_call: TRBJ1-1
cdr3_length: 14
clone_size: few
v_call: TRBV19
d_call: TRBD1

cdr3_aa: CASSQGTVDTEAFF
cdr3_nt: TGCGCCAGCAGCCAAGGGACAGTAGACACTGAAGCTTTCTTT
j_call: TRBJ1-1
cdr3_length: 14
clone_size: -
v_call: TRBV4-1
d_call: -

cdr3_aa: CASTGREIGVEQFF
cdr3_nt: TGTGCCAGCACGGGACGGGAGATTGGGGTCGAGCAGTTCTTC
j_call: TRBJ2-1
cdr3_length: 14
clone_size: once
v_call: TRBV2
d_call: -

cdr3_aa: CASSLGQEGTEAFF
cdr3_nt: TGTGCCAGCTCACTGGGACAGGAAGGCACTGAAGCTTTCTTT
j_call: TRBJ1-1
cdr3_length: 14
clone_size: -
v_call: TRBV18
d_call: TRBD1

cdr3_aa: CASRGTGVQRRSF
cdr3_nt: TGTGCCAGCAGAGGGACAGGGGTCCAGAGACGTTCTTTT
j_call: TRBJ2-3
cdr3_length: 13
clone_size: once
v_call: TRBV6-1
d_call: TRBD1

cdr3_aa: CASSSPGGIHGYTF
cdr3_nt: TGTGCCAGCAGCTCCCCAGGGGGGATACATGGCTACACCTTC
j_call: TRBJ1-2
cdr3_length: 14
clone_size: -
v_call: TRBV6-5
d_call: TRBD1

cdr3_aa: CASSWTSGSYNEQFF
cdr3_nt: TGTGCCAGCAGCTGGACTAGCGGCTCCTACAATGAGCAGTTCTTC
j_call: TRBJ2-1
cdr3_length: 15
clone_size: -
v_call: TRBV11-2
d_call: TRBD2

cdr3_aa: CSVETDTGELFF
cdr3_nt: TGCAGCGTTGAAACGGACACCGGGGAGCTGTTTTTT
j_call: TRBJ2-2
cdr3_length: 12
clone_size: -
v_call: TRBV29-1
d_call: -

cdr3_aa: CASSVGPAAAKNIQYF
cdr3_nt: TGTGCCAGCAGCGTAGGCCCGGCGGCGGCCAAAAACATTCAGTACTTC
j_call: TRBJ2-4
cdr3_length: 16
clone_size: -
v_call: TRBV9
d_call: -

cdr3_aa: CASSLGIRAGGTYNEQFF
cdr3_nt: TGCGCCAGCAGCTTGGGGATCCGAGCGGGAGGAACCTACAATGAGCAGTTCTTC
j_call: TRBJ2-1
cdr3_length: 18
clone_size: -
v_call: TRBV5-1
d_call: TRBD2

cdr3_aa: CASRGTGGDIQYF
cdr3_nt: TGTGCCAGCAGGGGGACAGGTGGAGACATTCAGTACTTC
j_call: TRBJ2-4
cdr3_length: 13
clone_size: -
v_call: TRBV6-5
d_call: TRBD1

cdr3_aa: CASSISLQGDPEQYF
cdr3_nt: TGTGCCAGTAGTATCTCGCTACAGGGGGACCCCGAGCAGTACTTC
j_call: TRBJ2-7
cdr3_length: 15
clone_size: -
v_call: TRBV19
d_call: TRBD1

cdr3_aa: CASSYNSGEAEQFF
cdr3_nt: TGTGCCAGCAGTTATAACTCGGGGGAGGCTGAGCAGTTCTTC
j_call: TRBJ2-1
cdr3_length: 14
clone_size: -
v_call: TRBV6-5
d_call: -

cdr3_aa: CASSQPLELEAFF
cdr3_nt: TGTGCCAGCAGCCAACCCCTAGAGCTTGAAGCTTTCTTT
j_call: TRBJ1-1
cdr3_length: 13
clone_size: -
v_call: TRBV4-2
d_call: -

cdr3_aa: CASSPRGEGSYEQYF
cdr3_nt: TGTGCCAGCTCACCAAGGGGGGAGGGATCCTACGAGCAGTACTTC
j_call: TRBJ2-7
cdr3_length: 15
clone_size: -
v_call: TRBV18
d_call: -

cdr3_aa: CASSDVQGGTDTQYF
cdr3_nt: TGTGCCAGCAGTGACGTTCAGGGGGGCACAGATACGCAGTATTTT
j_call: TRBJ2-3
cdr3_length: 15
clone_size: -
v_call: TRBV6-4
d_call: TRBD1

cdr3_aa: CSVYMQGVRTTNEKLFF
cdr3_nt: TGCAGCGTCTATATGCAGGGGGTCCGGACAACTAATGAAAAACTGTTTTTT
j_call: TRBJ1-4
cdr3_length: 17
clone_size: once
v_call: TRBV29-1
d_call: TRBD1

cdr3_aa: CASHQGDGYGYTF
cdr3_nt: TGTGCCAGCCACCAGGGGGATGGGTATGGCTACACCTTC
j_call: TRBJ1-2
cdr3_length: 13
clone_size: -
v_call: TRBV19
d_call: TRBD1

cdr3_aa: CASSLGGGVTGELFF
cdr3_nt: TGTGCCAGCAGCTTAGGCGGGGGGGTAACCGGGGAGCTGTTTTTT
j_call: TRBJ2-2
cdr3_length: 15
clone_size: -
v_call: TRBV7-2
d_call: TRBD2

cdr3_aa: CASSMGLADTQYF
cdr3_nt: TGTGCCAGTAGTATGGGCTTGGCAGATACGCAGTATTTT
j_call: TRBJ2-3
cdr3_length: 13
clone_size: -
v_call: TRBV19
d_call: -

cdr3_aa: CASSRGAATNEKLFF
cdr3_nt: TGTGCCAGCAGTAGGGGTGCCGCAACTAATGAAAAACTGTTTTTT
j_call: TRBJ1-4
cdr3_length: 15
clone_size: -
v_call: TRBV27
d_call: -

cdr3_aa: CASSEGSWPQHF
cdr3_nt: TGTGCCAGCAGTGAGGGGAGTTGGCCCCAGCATTTT
j_call: TRBJ1-5
cdr3_length: 12
clone_size: -
v_call: TRBV25-1
d_call: -

cdr3_aa: CASSQDRKREKLFF
cdr3_nt: TGTGCCAGCAGCCAAGACCGGAAGCGTGAAAAACTGTTTTTT
j_call: TRBJ1-4
cdr3_length: 14
clone_size: few
v_call: TRBV4-2
d_call: -

cdr3_aa: CASSQGPRGQPQHF
cdr3_nt: TGCGCCAGCAGCCAAGGACCAAGGGGCCAGCCCCAGCATTTT
j_call: TRBJ1-5
cdr3_length: 14
clone_size: -
v_call: TRBV4-3
d_call: -

cdr3_aa: CASSLTTGGEGPLGEQFF
cdr3_nt: TGTGCCAGCAGCTTAACAACGGGGGGGGAGGGCCCTCTCGGTGAGCAGTTCTTC
j_call: TRBJ2-1
cdr3_length: 18
clone_size: -
v_call: TRBV11-2
d_call: TRBD2

cdr3_aa: CASTPRYGYTF
cdr3_nt: TGTGCCAGCACCCCCCGCTATGGCTACACCTTC
j_call: TRBJ1-2
cdr3_length: 11
clone_size: -
v_call: TRBV6-1
d_call: -

cdr3_aa: CASSLDGGNQPQHF
cdr3_nt: TGTGCCAGCAGCTTAGACGGGGGCAATCAGCCCCAGCATTTT
j_call: TRBJ1-5
cdr3_length: 14
clone_size: -
v_call: TRBV11-2
d_call: -

cdr3_aa: CASSPRGNQPQHF
cdr3_nt: TGTGCCAGCAGCCCCAGGGGCAATCAGCCCCAGCATTTT
j_call: TRBJ1-5
cdr3_length: 13
clone_size: -
v_call: TRBV7-6
d_call: -

cdr3_aa: CASSPNAGTGNTGELFF
cdr3_nt: TGCGCCAGCAGCCCGAACGCGGGGACAGGGAACACCGGGGAGCTGTTTTTT
j_call: TRBJ2-2
cdr3_length: 17
clone_size: -
v_call: TRBV4-3
d_call: TRBD1

cdr3_aa: CASSLGGTGGTEAFF
cdr3_nt: TGCGCCAGCAGCTTGGGGGGGACAGGGGGCACTGAAGCTTTCTTT
j_call: TRBJ1-1
cdr3_length: 15
clone_size: -
v_call: TRBV5-1
d_call: TRBD1

cdr3_aa: CASSIADRGPYEQYF
cdr3_nt: TGTGCCAGTAGTATCGCGGACAGGGGGCCTTACGAGCAGTACTTC
j_call: TRBJ2-7
cdr3_length: 15
clone_size: -
v_call: TRBV19
d_call: TRBD1

cdr3_aa: CASSFASGVYEQYF
cdr3_nt: TGTGCCAGCAGCTTCGCTAGCGGGGTCTACGAGCAGTACTTC
j_call: TRBJ2-7
cdr3_length: 14
clone_size: -
v_call: TRBV7-8
d_call: TRBD2

cdr3_aa: CASSPFMRTVGYNSPLHF
cdr3_nt: TGTGCCAGCAGCCCCTTTATGAGGACTGTGGGCTATAATTCACCCCTCCACTTT
j_call: TRBJ1-6
cdr3_length: 18
clone_size: -
v_call: TRBV5-8
d_call: -

cdr3_aa: CASSLATGNYGYTF
cdr3_nt: TGTGCCAGCAGCTTGGCCACAGGGAACTATGGCTACACCTTC
j_call: TRBJ1-2
cdr3_length: 14
clone_size: -
v_call: TRBV5-8
d_call: -

cdr3_aa: CASSVETASSYEQYF
cdr3_nt: TGTGCCAGCAGCGTGGAGACGGCTAGCTCCTACGAGCAGTACTTC
j_call: TRBJ2-7
cdr3_length: 15
clone_size: -
v_call: TRBV9
d_call: -

cdr3_aa: CASSLGGGQTNQPQHF
cdr3_nt: TGTGCCAGCAGTCTAGGAGGGGGCCAAACCAATCAGCCCCAGCATTTT
j_call: TRBJ1-5
cdr3_length: 16
clone_size: once
v_call: TRBV2
d_call: TRBD1

cdr3_aa: CASSSGASSTDTQYF
cdr3_nt: TGTGCCAGCAGCTCAGGGGCTTCTAGCACAGATACGCAGTATTTT
j_call: TRBJ2-3
cdr3_length: 15
clone_size: -
v_call: TRBV7-9
d_call: -

cdr3_aa: CASSVEGNTEAFF
cdr3_nt: TGTGCCAGCAGCGTAGAGGGGAACACTGAAGCTTTCTTT
j_call: TRBJ1-1
cdr3_length: 13
clone_size: -
v_call: TRBV2
d_call: -

cdr3_aa: CAWDTGGTDEQYF
cdr3_nt: TGTGCCTGGGACACAGGGGGAACGGACGAGCAGTACTTC
j_call: TRBJ2-7
cdr3_length: 13
clone_size: -
v_call: TRBV30
d_call: TRBD1

cdr3_aa: CASSQDLGGGAVFADTQYF
cdr3_nt: TGCGCCAGCAGCCAAGATTTAGGCGGGGGGGCCGTCTTTGCAGATACGCAGTATTTT
j_call: TRBJ2-3
cdr3_length: 19
clone_size: -
v_call: TRBV4-3
d_call: TRBD2

cdr3_aa: CASSPYSSNQPQHF
cdr3_nt: TGTGCCAGCAGCCCTTACAGCAGCAATCAGCCCCAGCATTTT
j_call: TRBJ1-5
cdr3_length: 14
clone_size: -
v_call: TRBV7-9
d_call: -

cdr3_aa: CASSLIQGEAFF
cdr3_nt: TGTGCCAGCAGCCTGATCCAGGGTGAAGCTTTCTTT
j_call: TRBJ1-1
cdr3_length: 12
clone_size: -
v_call: TRBV14
d_call: -

cdr3_aa: CAWVQGPGLGTEAFF
cdr3_nt: TGTGCCTGGGTACAGGGACCGGGGTTAGGCACTGAAGCTTTCTTT
j_call: TRBJ1-1
cdr3_length: 15
clone_size: -
v_call: TRBV30
d_call: -

cdr3_aa: CASNVLAGNTDTQYF
cdr3_nt: TGTGCCAGTAATGTGCTAGCGGGGAACACAGATACGCAGTATTTT
j_call: TRBJ2-3
cdr3_length: 15
clone_size: once
v_call: TRBV19
d_call: TRBD2

cdr3_aa: CASSSPGRMGGYTF
cdr3_nt: TGCGCCAGCAGCTCCCCAGGGAGGATGGGTGGCTACACCTTC
j_call: TRBJ1-2
cdr3_length: 14
clone_size: -
v_call: TRBV5-1
d_call: -

cdr3_aa: CASSYSGGPGDYGYTF
cdr3_nt: TGTGCCAGCAGTTACTCCGGGGGGCCGGGAGACTATGGCTACACCTTC
j_call: TRBJ1-2
cdr3_length: 16
clone_size: -
v_call: TRBV6-5
d_call: -

cdr3_aa: CASSLATSGGAGDTQYF
cdr3_nt: TGCGCCAGCAGTCTAGCCACTAGCGGGGGGGCCGGAGATACGCAGTATTTT
j_call: TRBJ2-3
cdr3_length: 17
clone_size: -
v_call: TRBV5-1
d_call: TRBD2

cdr3_aa: CASSPGTGGGELFF
cdr3_nt: TGTGCCAGCAGTCCCGGGACAGGCGGCGGGGAGCTGTTTTTT
j_call: TRBJ2-2
cdr3_length: 14
clone_size: -
v_call: TRBV6-4
d_call: TRBD1

cdr3_aa: CASSLGQGGENEKLFF
cdr3_nt: TGTGCCAGCAGCTTGGGACAGGGTGGAGAAAATGAAAAACTGTTTTTT
j_call: TRBJ1-4
cdr3_length: 16
clone_size: -
v_call: TRBV5-4
d_call: TRBD1

cdr3_aa: CASSLEGQGNTEAFF
cdr3_nt: TGCGCCAGCAGCTTGGAGGGACAGGGAAACACTGAAGCTTTCTTT
j_call: TRBJ1-1
cdr3_length: 15
clone_size: -
v_call: TRBV5-1
d_call: TRBD1

cdr3_aa: CASSQVEYRGKTEAFF
cdr3_nt: TGTGCCAGCAGCCAAGTAGAATACAGGGGAAAAACTGAAGCTTTCTTT
j_call: TRBJ1-1
cdr3_length: 16
clone_size: -
v_call: TRBV14
d_call: TRBD1

cdr3_aa: CASSWDSPDVLFF
cdr3_nt: TGTGCCAGCAGCTGGGACAGTCCCGACGTTCTGTTCTTC
j_call: TRBJ2-1
cdr3_length: 13
clone_size: -
v_call: TRBV5-5
d_call: TRBD1

cdr3_aa: CASSYRTSGYNEQFF
cdr3_nt: TGTGCCAGCAGTTATAGGACTAGCGGATACAATGAGCAGTTCTTC
j_call: TRBJ2-1
cdr3_length: 15
clone_size: -
v_call: TRBV6-5
d_call: TRBD2